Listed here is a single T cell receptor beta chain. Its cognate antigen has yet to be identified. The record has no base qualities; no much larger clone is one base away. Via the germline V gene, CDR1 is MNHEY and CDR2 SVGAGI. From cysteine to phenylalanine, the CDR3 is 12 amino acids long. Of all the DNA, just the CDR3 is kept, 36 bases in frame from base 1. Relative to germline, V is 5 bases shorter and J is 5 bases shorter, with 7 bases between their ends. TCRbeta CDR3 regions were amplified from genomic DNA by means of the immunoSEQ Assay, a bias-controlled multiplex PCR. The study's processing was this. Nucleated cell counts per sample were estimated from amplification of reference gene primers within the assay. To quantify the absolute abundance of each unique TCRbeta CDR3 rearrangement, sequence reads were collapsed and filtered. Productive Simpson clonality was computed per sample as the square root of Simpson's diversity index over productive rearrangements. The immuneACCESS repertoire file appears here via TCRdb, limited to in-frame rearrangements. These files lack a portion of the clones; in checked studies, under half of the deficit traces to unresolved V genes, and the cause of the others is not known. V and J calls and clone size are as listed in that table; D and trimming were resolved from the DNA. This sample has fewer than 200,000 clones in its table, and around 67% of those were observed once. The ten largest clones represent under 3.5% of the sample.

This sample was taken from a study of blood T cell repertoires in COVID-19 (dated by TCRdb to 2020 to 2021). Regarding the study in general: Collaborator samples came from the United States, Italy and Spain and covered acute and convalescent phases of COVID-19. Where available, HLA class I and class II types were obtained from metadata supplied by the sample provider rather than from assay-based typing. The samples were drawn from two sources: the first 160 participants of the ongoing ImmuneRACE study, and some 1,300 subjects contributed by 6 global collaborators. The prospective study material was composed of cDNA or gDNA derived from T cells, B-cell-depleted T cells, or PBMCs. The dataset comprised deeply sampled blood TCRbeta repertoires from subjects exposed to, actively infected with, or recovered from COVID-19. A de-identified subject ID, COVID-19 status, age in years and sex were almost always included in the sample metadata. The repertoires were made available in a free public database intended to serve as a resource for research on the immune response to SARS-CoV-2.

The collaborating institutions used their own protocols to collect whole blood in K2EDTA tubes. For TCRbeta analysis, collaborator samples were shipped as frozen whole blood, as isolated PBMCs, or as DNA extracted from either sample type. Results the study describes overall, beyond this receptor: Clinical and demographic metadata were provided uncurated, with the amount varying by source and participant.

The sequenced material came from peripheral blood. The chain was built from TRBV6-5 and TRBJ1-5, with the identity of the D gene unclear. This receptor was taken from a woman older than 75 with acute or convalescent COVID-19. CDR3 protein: CASSLTYQPQHF. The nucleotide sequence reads TGTGCCAGCAGTCTAACCTATCAGCCCCAGCATTTT.